These T cell receptor beta chains were read from a single sample in a study of cytomegalovirus exposure and HLA in healthy donors. Only in-frame clones appear in the TCRdb table, and some are missing; sequencing was by immunoSEQ multiplex PCR. The table has 150,000 to 200,000 clones, 65% to 80% seen once. The source material was PBMCs. These receptors were taken from a woman between 35 and 50 years old in good health and CMV-seronegative. Both conserved end residues are part of each CDR3. A D gene is named only where the DNA matches it firmly. Part of the rows lack a size; the others show once, few, many or a class for expanded clones.

d_call: TRBD1
clone_size: .
j_call: TRBJ1-1
v_call: TRBV9
cdr3_nt: TGTGCCAGCAGCGTATCGACAGGGCCCACTGAAGCTTTCTTT
cdr3_aa: CASSVSTGPTEAFF

d_call: .
clone_size: .
j_call: TRBJ2-5
v_call: TRBV21-1
cdr3_nt: TGTGCCAGCAGCAAAAGGGACACGGGCATGGTTTGGGAGACCCAGTACTTC
cdr3_aa: CASSKRDTGMVWETQYF

d_call: .
clone_size: .
j_call: TRBJ1-3
v_call: TRBV6-1
cdr3_nt: TGTGCCAGCAGTATTAAACAGGCATCCGGAAACACCATATATTTT
cdr3_aa: CASSIKQASGNTIYF

d_call: TRBD2
clone_size: .
j_call: TRBJ2-5
v_call: TRBV10-3
cdr3_nt: TGTGCCATACGGGGCGGGAGGGCCGGTGAGACCCAGTACTTC
cdr3_aa: CAIRGGRAGETQYF

d_call: TRBD2
clone_size: .
j_call: TRBJ2-7
v_call: TRBV30
cdr3_nt: TGTGCCTGGAGTGTAGGCGGGAGCGCCTACGAGCAGTACTTC
cdr3_aa: CAWSVGGSAYEQYF

d_call: .
clone_size: .
j_call: TRBJ1-1
v_call: TRBV30
cdr3_nt: TGTGCCTGGAGTGTACGGTGGCAGGGGAACACTGAAGCTTTCTTT
cdr3_aa: CAWSVRWQGNTEAFF

d_call: .
clone_size: .
j_call: TRBJ2-7
v_call: TRBV4-1
cdr3_nt: TGCGCCAGCAGCCCAGCCAATGCCGGGACTGCCCACGAGCAGTACTTC
cdr3_aa: CASSPANAGTAHEQYF

d_call: .
clone_size: once
j_call: TRBJ2-1
v_call: TRBV30
cdr3_nt: TGTGCCTGGGCCTTTTCGCTAGCTTTAAATGAGCAGTTCTTC
cdr3_aa: CAWAFSLALNEQFF

d_call: .
clone_size: .
j_call: TRBJ1-1
v_call: TRBV7-9
cdr3_nt: TGTGCCAGCAGCGCCATCACAGGGAGCACTGAAGCTTTCTTT
cdr3_aa: CASSAITGSTEAFF

d_call: TRBD1
clone_size: .
j_call: TRBJ1-4
v_call: TRBV4-1
cdr3_nt: TGCGCCAGCAGCCAAGATCTCCGACAGGGGGAACTTGGAGGTGAAAAACTGTTTTTT
cdr3_aa: CASSQDLRQGELGGEKLFF

d_call: TRBD1
clone_size: once
j_call: TRBJ2-7
v_call: TRBV27
cdr3_nt: TGTGCCAGCAGTTCACGGGGGACAGGCAACTACGAGCAGTACTTC
cdr3_aa: CASSSRGTGNYEQYF

d_call: .
clone_size: .
j_call: TRBJ1-1
v_call: TRBV2
cdr3_nt: TGTGCCAGCAGGGGGGGGCCAAACACTGAAGCTTTCTTT
cdr3_aa: CASRGGPNTEAFF

d_call: .
clone_size: few
j_call: TRBJ1-4
v_call: TRBV19
cdr3_nt: TGTGCCAGTAGTCACCAAAGGGGTGAAAAACTGTTTTTT
cdr3_aa: CASSHQRGEKLFF

d_call: .
clone_size: .
j_call: TRBJ2-5
v_call: TRBV7-9
cdr3_nt: TGTGCCAGCAGCTTACACAGTCAAGAGACCCAGTACTTC
cdr3_aa: CASSLHSQETQYF

d_call: .
clone_size: .
j_call: TRBJ2-7
v_call: TRBV6-1
cdr3_nt: TGTGCCAGCGGACGGGACTTTGCCTACGAGCAGTACTTC
cdr3_aa: CASGRDFAYEQYF

d_call: .
clone_size: .
j_call: TRBJ2-5
v_call: TRBV5-1
cdr3_nt: TGCGCCAGCAGCTTGGTCCAGAACCAAGAGACCCAGTACTTC
cdr3_aa: CASSLVQNQETQYF

d_call: TRBD1
clone_size: .
j_call: TRBJ1-2
v_call: TRBV28
cdr3_nt: TGTGCCAGCAGTCCTCGTCCCGGGACAGGGAGCTATGACTACACCTTC
cdr3_aa: CASSPRPGTGSYDYTF

d_call: TRBD1
clone_size: .
j_call: TRBJ1-4
v_call: TRBV18
cdr3_nt: TGTGCCAGCTCACCCCGGGACAGGAATGAAAAACTGTTTTTT
cdr3_aa: CASSPRDRNEKLFF

d_call: TRBD1
clone_size: .
j_call: TRBJ1-2
v_call: TRBV18
cdr3_nt: TGTGCCAGCTCACCCGGGACAGGGGCCCAGGGGCGCTATGGCTACACCTTC
cdr3_aa: CASSPGTGAQGRYGYTF

d_call: .
clone_size: .
j_call: TRBJ1-5
v_call: TRBV7-2
cdr3_nt: TGTGCCAGCAGCTTAGCGCAAGGGGTCTGGAGCAATCAGCCCCAGCATTTT
cdr3_aa: CASSLAQGVWSNQPQHF

d_call: .
clone_size: .
j_call: TRBJ1-1
v_call: TRBV4-3
cdr3_nt: TGCGCCTGCAGCCTAGGCCGGGACACTGAAGCTTTCTTT
cdr3_aa: CACSLGRDTEAFF

d_call: .
clone_size: .
j_call: TRBJ1-4
v_call: TRBV7-9
cdr3_nt: TGTGCCAGCAGCAAATTCCCTCAGAGGTCGGGTGAAAAACTGTTTTTT
cdr3_aa: CASSKFPQRSGEKLFF

d_call: .
clone_size: .
j_call: TRBJ1-5
v_call: TRBV14
cdr3_nt: TGTGCCAGCAGCCAAGAGAACCTTCCGGGGGAACAGCCCCAGCATTTT
cdr3_aa: CASSQENLPGEQPQHF

d_call: TRBD2
clone_size: .
j_call: TRBJ2-1
v_call: TRBV13
cdr3_nt: TGTGCCAGCAGCTACCAGCGGGAGTGGGGAGGGAATGAGCAGTTCTTC
cdr3_aa: CASSYQREWGGNEQFF

d_call: .
clone_size: once
j_call: TRBJ1-2
v_call: TRBV6-5
cdr3_nt: TGTGCCAGCAGTTCCCGCCAGATACCCTATGGCTACACCTTC
cdr3_aa: CASSSRQIPYGYTF

d_call: .
clone_size: once
j_call: TRBJ1-3
v_call: TRBV5-6
cdr3_nt: TGTGCCAGCAGCTTGATGGGAGACTCTGGAAACACCATATATTTT
cdr3_aa: CASSLMGDSGNTIYF